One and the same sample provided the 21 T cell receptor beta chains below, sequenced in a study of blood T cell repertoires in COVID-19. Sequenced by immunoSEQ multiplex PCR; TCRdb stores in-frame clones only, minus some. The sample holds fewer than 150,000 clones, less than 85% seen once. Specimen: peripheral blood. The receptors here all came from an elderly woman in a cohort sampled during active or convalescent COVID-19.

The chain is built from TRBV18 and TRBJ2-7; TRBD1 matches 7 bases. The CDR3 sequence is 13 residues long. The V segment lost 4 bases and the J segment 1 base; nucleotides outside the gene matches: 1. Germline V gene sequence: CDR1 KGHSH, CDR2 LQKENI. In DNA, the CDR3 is TGTGCCAGCTCACGGGGACAGTCCTACGAGCAGTACTTC. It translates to CASSRGQSYEQYF.

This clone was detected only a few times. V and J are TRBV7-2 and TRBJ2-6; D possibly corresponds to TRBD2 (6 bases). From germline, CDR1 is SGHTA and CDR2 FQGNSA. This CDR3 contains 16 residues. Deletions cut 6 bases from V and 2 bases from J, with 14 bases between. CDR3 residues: CASRPGPGAGANVLTF. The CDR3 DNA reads TGTGCCAGCAGGCCGGGACCGGGGGCTGGGGCCAACGTCCTGACTTTC. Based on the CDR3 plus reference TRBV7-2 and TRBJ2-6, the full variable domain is GAGVSQSPSNKVTEKGKDVELRCDPISGHTALYWYRQSLGQGLEFLIYFQGNSAPDKSGLPSDRFSAERTGGSVSTLTIQRTQQEDSAVYLCASRPGPGAGANVLTFGAGSRLTVL.

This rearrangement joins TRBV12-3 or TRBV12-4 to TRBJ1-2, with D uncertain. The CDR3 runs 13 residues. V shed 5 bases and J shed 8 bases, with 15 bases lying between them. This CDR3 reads CASSAGPAGGYTF. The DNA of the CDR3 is TGTGCCAGCAGTGCCGGGCCCGCGGGAGGCTACACCTTC.

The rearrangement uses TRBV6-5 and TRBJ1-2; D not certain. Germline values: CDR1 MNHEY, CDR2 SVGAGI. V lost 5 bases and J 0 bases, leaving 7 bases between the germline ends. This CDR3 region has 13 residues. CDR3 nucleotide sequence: TGTGCCAGCAGTCCGCGCCCTAACTATGGCTACACCTTC. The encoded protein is CASSPRPNYGYTF.

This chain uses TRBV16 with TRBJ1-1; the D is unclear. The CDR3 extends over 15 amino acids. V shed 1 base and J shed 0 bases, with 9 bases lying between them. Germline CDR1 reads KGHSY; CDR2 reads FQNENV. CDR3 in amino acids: CASSQWNRLNTEAFF. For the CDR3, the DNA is TGTGCCAGCAGCCAATGGAACAGACTGAACACTGAAGCTTTCTTT.

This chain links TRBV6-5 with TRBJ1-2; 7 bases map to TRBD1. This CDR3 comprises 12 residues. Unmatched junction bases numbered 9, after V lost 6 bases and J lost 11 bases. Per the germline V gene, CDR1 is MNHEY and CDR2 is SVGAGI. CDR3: CASRGDSFEYTF. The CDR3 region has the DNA TGTGCCAGCAGGGGGGACAGTTTCGAGTACACCTTC.

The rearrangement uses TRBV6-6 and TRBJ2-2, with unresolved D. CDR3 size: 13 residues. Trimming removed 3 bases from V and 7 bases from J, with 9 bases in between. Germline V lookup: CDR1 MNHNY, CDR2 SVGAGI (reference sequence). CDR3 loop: CASSYFEDGELFF. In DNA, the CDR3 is TGTGCCAGCAGTTATTTTGAGGACGGGGAGCTGTTTTTT.

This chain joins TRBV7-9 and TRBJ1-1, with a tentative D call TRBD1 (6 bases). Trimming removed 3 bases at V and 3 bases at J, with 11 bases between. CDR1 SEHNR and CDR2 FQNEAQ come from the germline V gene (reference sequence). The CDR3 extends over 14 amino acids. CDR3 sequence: CASSLLGGDTEAFF. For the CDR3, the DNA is TGTGCCAGCAGCTTGCTAGGGGGAGACACTGAAGCTTTCTTT. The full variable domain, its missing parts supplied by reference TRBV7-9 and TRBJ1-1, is DTGVSQNPRHKITKRGQNVTFRCDPISEHNRLYWYRQTLGQGPEFLTYFQNEAQLEKSRLLSDRFSAERPKGSFSTLEIQRTEQGDSAMYLCASSLLGGDTEAFFGQGTRLTVV.

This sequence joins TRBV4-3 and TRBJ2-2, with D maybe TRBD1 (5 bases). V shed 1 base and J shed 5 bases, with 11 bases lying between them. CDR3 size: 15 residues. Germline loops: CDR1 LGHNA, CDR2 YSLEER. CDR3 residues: CASSQVWGLTGELFF. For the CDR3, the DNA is TGCGCCAGCAGCCAAGTGTGGGGCTTGACCGGGGAGCTGTTTTTT.

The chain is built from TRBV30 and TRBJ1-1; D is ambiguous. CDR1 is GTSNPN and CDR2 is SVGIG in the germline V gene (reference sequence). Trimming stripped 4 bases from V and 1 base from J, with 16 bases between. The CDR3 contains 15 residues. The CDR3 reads CAWTLLERGNTEAFF. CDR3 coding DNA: TGTGCCTGGACCCTTTTAGAGAGAGGGAACACTGAAGCTTTCTTT.

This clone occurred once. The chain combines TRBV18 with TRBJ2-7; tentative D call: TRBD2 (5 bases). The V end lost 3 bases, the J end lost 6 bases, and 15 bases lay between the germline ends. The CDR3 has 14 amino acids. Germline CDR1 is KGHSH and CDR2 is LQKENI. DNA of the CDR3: TGTGCCAGCTCACCTGGAGGTCAATCGGCCGAGCAGTACTTC. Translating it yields CASSPGGQSAEQYF.

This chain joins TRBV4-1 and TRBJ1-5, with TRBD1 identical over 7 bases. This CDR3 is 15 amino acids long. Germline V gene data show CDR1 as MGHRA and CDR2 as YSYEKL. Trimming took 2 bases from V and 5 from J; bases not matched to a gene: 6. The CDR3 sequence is CASSQPTGTDQPQHF. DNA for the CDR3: TGCGCCAGCAGCCAACCCACCGGGACAGATCAGCCCCAGCATTTT.

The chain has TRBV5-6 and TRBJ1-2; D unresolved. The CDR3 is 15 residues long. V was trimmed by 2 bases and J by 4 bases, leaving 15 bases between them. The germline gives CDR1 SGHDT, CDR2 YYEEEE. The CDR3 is CASSFFSGGGYGYTF. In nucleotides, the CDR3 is TGTGCCAGCAGCTTCTTTAGCGGTGGAGGCTATGGCTACACCTTC.

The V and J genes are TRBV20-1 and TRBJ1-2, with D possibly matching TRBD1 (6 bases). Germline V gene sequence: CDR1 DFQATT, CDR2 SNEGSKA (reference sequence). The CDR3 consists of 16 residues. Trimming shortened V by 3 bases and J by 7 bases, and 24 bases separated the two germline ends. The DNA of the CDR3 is TGCAGTGCTAGTCCCCTGATAGGCAGGGGCGCGGGTGGCTACACCTTC. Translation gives CSASPLIGRGAGGYTF.

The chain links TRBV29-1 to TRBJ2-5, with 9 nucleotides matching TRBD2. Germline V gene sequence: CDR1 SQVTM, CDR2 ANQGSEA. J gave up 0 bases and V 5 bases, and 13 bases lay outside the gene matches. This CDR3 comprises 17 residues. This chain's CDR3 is CSVSPLKRGVNQETQYF. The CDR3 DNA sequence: TGCAGCGTTAGCCCCTTAAAGCGGGGGGTAAACCAAGAGACCCAGTACTTC.

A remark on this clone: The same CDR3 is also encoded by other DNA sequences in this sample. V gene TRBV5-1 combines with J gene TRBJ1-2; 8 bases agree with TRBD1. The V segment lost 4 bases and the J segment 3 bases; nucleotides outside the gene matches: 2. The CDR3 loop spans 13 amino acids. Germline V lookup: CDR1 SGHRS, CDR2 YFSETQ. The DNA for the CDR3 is TGCGCCAGCAGCCGGGACAGGTACTATGGCTACACCTTC. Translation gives CASSRDRYYGYTF.

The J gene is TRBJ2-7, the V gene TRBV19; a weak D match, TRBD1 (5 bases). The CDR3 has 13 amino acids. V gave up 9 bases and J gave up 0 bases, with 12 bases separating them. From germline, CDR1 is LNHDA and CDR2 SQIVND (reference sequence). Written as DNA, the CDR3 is TGTGCCAGCAGGGATTCGAGCTCCTACGAGCAGTACGTC. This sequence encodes CASRDSSSYEQYV.

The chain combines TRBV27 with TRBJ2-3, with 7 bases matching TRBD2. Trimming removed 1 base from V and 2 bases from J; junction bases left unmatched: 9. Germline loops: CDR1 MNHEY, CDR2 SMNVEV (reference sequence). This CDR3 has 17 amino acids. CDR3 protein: CASSLYSAGDNTDTQYF. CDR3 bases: TGTGCCAGCAGTTTATATTCTGCGGGGGATAACACAGATACGCAGTATTTT.

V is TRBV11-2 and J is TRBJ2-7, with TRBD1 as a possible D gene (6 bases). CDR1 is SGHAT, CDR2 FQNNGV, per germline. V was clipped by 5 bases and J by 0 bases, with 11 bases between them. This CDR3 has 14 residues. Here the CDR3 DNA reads TGTGCCAGCAGCCGCTTACAGGGCTCCTACGAGCAGTACGTC. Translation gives CASSRLQGSYEQYV.

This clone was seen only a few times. CDR3 sequence: CASSLGPGNTEAFF. CDR3 sequence (DNA): TGTGCCAGCAGCTTAGGGCCCGGGAACACTGAAGCTTTCTTT. This chain uses TRBV7-3 with TRBJ1-1; no reliable D call. Trimming left V 2 bases short and J 1 base short, with 8 bases between. Germline-derived CDR1 and CDR2 are SGHTA and FQGTGA. CDR3 length: 14 residues.

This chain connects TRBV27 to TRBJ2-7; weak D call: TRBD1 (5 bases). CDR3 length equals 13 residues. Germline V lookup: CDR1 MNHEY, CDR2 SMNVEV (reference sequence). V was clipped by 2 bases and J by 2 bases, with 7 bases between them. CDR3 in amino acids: CASSLRQTYEQYF. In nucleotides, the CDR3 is TGTGCCAGCAGTTTAAGACAGACCTACGAGCAGTACTTC.